The rows below give T cell receptor beta chains drawn from one sample of a study of shared clonotypes between healthy human individuals. Method: immunoSEQ multiplex PCR; TCRdb's copy keeps in-frame clones and lacks some. The sample lists over a million clones; roughly 70% were seen once. Sequencing was done on a sample of memory CD4+ T cells sorted from blood. The receptors shown here come from a man aged 18 to 35 in good health. CDR3s include the opening cysteine and the closing phenylalanine or tryptophan. Fields, in order: D gene, V gene, CDR3 protein. The D gene is left open where the match is weak.

.,TRBV5-4,CASSPQPVNEQFF
.,TRBV11-2,CASSLEGSAGELFF
TRBD1,TRBV7-6,CASSSRQGDLDEQFF
.,TRBV7-9,CASSPGGTADTQYF
TRBD1,TRBV28,CASSGQAESSYEQYF
TRBD1,TRBV7-9,CASSRDRFLTGELFF
TRBD1,TRBV19,CASSIGTGVTEAFF
TRBD1,TRBV12-5,CASGLGDRVQETQYF
TRBD1,TRBV4-2,CASSLTGTGEDEQFF
TRBD1,TRBV9,CASSGEQGAYNEQFF
.,TRBV10-3,CAISERSGEDSNQPQHF
TRBD1,TRBV6-1,CASGRETGFNYGYTF
.,TRBV7-2,CASSPGAGPDGYTF
.,TRBV11-3,CASSLFRSDEQFF
.,TRBV6-5,CASRRTGSPSYEQYF
.,TRBV5-1,CASSSDNNYGYTF
TRBD1,TRBV2,CASTKDRGQSYEQYF
.,TRBV9,CASSAQRGGNTIYF
TRBD1,TRBV2,CAGDRGGTQYF
TRBD2,TRBV19,CASSDGGVQETQYF
.,TRBV29-1,CSVERGANTGELFF
.,TRBV10-3,CAISGAGAGRGKSTDTQYF
TRBD1,TRBV18,CASSPPSGQPYEQYF
TRBD1,TRBV7-9,CASRGQGALMNTEAFF
.,TRBV7-6,CASSSTGPPDTQYF
TRBD1,TRBV12-5,CASGPRTGNTEAFF
TRBD2,TRBV28,CASTLPGGADTQYF
TRBD2,TRBV6-5,CASSYSSSGRSGEQFF
TRBD1,TRBV12-5,CASGLVRTGNTEAFF
.,TRBV11-1,CASSLLGPKNTEAFF
.,TRBV29-1,CSAATASGAGTEAFF
.,TRBV6-1,CASAVGVKETQYF
.,TRBV7-8,CASSLAGQGRTRGNTIYF
.,TRBV15,CATSNRATNEKLFF
.,TRBV7-2,CASSRRDGENSPLHF
TRBD2,TRBV19,CASKVGLAGVWSYNEQFF
.,TRBV2,CASIAASTDTQYF
.,TRBV19,CASTQLDGNTIYF
.,TRBV27,CASSLFGEGYGYTF